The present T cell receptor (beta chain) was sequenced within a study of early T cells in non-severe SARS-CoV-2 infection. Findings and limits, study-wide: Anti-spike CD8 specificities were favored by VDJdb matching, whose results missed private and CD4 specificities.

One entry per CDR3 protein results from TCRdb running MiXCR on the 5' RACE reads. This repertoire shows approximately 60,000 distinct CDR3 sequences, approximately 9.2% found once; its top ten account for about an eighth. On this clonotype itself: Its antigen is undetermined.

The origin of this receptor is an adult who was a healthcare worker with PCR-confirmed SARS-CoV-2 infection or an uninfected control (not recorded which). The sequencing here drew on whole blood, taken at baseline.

In nucleotides, the CDR3 is TGTGCCAGCAGCCAAGTTCCAGGGATGGCTGAAGCTTTCTTT. As protein: CASSQVPGMAEAFF. V is TRBV3-1 and J is TRBJ1-1; D perhaps matches TRBD1 (5 bases). Germline V gene sequence: CDR1 LGHDT, CDR2 YNNKEL (reference sequence). This CDR3 has 14 residues. V was clipped by 1 base and J by 6 bases, with 12 bases between them.